This TCR beta chain derives from a study of regulatory T cells in long-lasting Graves disease. General study points: Owing to a sample size that was small, accuracy may have been reduced.

Libraries of TCR beta came from iRepertoire HTBI primers plus Arm-PCR of CDR3 regions. Using its own MiXCR run on the multiplex PCR reads, TCRdb lists one record per CDR3 protein. The table lists a few hundred thousand distinct CDR3 sequences, more than 20% of them singletons. A remark on this clonotype: Its cognate antigen is unknown.

CDR3 length: 15 residues. Trimming removed 2 bases from V and 2 bases from J; junction bases left unmatched: 5. The germline CDR1 and CDR2 sequences are MGHRA and YSYEKL. Documented time point: persistent/refractory GD, antithyroid drugs over 5 years with positive TRAb. From PBMCs, RNA was extracted and then used to make the TCR library. Graves' disease was diagnosed by American Thyroid Association guidelines. This chain uses TRBV4-1 with TRBJ2-7, with 8 bases lining up with TRBD1. The sequences come from peripheral blood mononuclear cells (PBMCs), collected when the disease was refractory, from a patient treated with antithyroid drugs. The TCR was taken from a woman aged 35 to 49 with Graves disease. CDR3 in amino acids: CASSQQGALPYEQYF. The CDR3 nucleotides are TGCGCCAGCAGCCAACAGGGGGCATTACCCTACGAGCAGTACTTC.